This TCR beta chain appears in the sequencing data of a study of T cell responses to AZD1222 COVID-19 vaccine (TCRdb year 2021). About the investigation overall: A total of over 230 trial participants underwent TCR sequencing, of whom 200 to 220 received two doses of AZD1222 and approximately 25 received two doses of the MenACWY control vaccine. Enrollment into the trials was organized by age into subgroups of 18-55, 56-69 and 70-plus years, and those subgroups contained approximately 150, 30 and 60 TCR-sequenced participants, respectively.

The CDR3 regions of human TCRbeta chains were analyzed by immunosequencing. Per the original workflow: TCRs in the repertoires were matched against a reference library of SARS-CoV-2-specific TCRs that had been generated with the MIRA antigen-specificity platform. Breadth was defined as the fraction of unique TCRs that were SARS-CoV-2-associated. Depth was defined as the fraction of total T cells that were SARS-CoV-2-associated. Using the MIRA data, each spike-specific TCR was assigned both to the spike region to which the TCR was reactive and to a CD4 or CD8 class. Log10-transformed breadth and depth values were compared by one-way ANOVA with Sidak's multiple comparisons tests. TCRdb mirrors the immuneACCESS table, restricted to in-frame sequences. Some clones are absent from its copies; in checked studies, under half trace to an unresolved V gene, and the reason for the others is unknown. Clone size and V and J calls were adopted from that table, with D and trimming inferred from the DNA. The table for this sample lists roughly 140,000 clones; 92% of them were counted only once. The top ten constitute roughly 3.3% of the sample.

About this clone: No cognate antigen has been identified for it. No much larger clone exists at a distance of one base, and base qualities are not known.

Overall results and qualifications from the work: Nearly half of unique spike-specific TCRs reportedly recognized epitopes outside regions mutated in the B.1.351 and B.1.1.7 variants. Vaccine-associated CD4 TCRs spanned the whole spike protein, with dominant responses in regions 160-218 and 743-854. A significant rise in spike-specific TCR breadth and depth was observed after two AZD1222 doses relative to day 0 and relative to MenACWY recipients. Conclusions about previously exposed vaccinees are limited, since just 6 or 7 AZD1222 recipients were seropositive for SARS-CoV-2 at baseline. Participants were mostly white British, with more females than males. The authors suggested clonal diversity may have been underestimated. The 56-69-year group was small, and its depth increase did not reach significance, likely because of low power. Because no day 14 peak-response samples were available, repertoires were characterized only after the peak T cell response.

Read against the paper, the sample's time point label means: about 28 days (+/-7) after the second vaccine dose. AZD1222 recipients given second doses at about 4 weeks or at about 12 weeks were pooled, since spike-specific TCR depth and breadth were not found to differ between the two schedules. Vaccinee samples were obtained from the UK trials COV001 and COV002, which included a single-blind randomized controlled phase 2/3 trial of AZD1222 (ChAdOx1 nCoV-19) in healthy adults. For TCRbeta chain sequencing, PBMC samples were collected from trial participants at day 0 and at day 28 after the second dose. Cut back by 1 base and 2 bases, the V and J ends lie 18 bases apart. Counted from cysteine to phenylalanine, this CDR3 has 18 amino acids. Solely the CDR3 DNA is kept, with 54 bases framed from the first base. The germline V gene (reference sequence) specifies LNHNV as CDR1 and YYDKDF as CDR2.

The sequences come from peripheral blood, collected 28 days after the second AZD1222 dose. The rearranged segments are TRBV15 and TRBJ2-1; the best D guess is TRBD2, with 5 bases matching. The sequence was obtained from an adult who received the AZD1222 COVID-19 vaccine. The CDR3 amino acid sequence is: CATSRGTISGWPYNEQFF. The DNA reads TGTGCCACCAGCAGAGGAACAATCAGCGGATGGCCCTACAATGAGCAGTTCTTC.